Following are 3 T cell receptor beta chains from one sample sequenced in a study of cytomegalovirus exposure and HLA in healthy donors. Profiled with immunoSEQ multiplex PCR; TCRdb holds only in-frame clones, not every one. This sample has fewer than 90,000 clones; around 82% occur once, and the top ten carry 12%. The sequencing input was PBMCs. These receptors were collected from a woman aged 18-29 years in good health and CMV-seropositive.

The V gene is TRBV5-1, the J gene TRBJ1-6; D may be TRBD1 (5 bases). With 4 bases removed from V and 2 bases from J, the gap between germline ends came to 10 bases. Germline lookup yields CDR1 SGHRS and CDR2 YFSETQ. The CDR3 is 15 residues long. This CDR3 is CASSTRQTYNSPLHF. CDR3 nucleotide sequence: TGCGCCAGCAGCACCAGACAGACCTATAATTCACCCCTCCACTTT. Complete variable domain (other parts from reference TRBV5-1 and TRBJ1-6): KAGVTQTPRYLIKTRGQQVTLSCSPISGHRSVSWYQQTPGQGLQFLFEYFSETQRNKGNFPGRFSGRQFSNSRSEMNVSTLELGDSALYLCASSTRQTYNSPLHFGNGTRLTVT.

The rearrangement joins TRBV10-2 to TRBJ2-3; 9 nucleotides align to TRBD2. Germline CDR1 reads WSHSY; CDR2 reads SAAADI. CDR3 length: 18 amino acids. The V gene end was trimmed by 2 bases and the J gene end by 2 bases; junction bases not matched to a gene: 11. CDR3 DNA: TGCGCCAGCAGTGAGACGCAAATGGTAGCGGGGGCCACAGATACGCAGTATTTT. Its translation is CASSETQMVAGATDTQYF.

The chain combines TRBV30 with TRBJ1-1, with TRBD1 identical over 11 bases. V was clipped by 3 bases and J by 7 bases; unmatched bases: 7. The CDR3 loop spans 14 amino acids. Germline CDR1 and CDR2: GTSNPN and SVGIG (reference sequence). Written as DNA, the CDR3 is TGTGCCTGGAGCCGGGACAGGGGGAGAGGTGAAGCTTTCTTT. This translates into CAWSRDRGRGEAFF.